This TCR beta chain comes out of a study of CD8+ T cells in alopecia areata. Overall study findings and caveats: Patients displayed less clarity in TCR sharing than mice, a finding possibly related to HLA. Scalp sample sequencing also detects resident alphabeta T cells of normal skin. Especially in alopecia totalis/universalis, lesional scalp showed greater clonality than normal scalp did.

Extracted from the samples, RNA was reverse transcribed into cDNA to serve as the sequencing template. This table comes from immunoSEQ multiplex PCR, and its TCRdb copy is limited to in-frame clones, with some not included. Altogether over 150,000 clones are present, approximately 53% being singletons, with the ten largest covering over 4%. V dropped 5 bases and J dropped 4 bases, with 17 bases sitting between them. CDR1 and CDR2 (germline): SEHNR, FQNEAQ (reference sequence). The CDR3 has 16 amino acids. This clone was seen only a few times. Its antigen is as yet unknown. The chain has TRBV7-9 and TRBJ1-4; D is undetermined. This TCR was recovered from a human donor in good health. Sequenced material: CD8+ T cells sorted from blood. CDR3 amino acids: CASSPTIADFNEKLFF. DNA of the CDR3: TGTGCCAGCAGCCCAACTATCGCGGACTTTAATGAAAAACTGTTTTTT.